This T cell receptor (beta chain) was sequenced in a study of control samples from healthy donors and cancer patients. The length of the CDR3 is 17 residues. Germline V CDR1 and CDR2: SNHLY, FYNNEI. Trimming took off 7 bases at V and 9 bases at J, with 30 bases between the two ends. Assay: immunoSEQ multiplex PCR; the TCRdb copy retains only in-frame clones and omits some. The sample yields roughly 400,000 clones, 80% to 95% seen once. Sample: PBMCs. This chain links TRBV2 with TRBJ1-1, with D possibly TRBD1 on 6 matching bases. The source of this sequence is a middle-aged man with head and neck cancer. The CDR3 sequence is CASTPDRYPPQGRQAFF. The CDR3 bases are TGTGCCAGCACTCCCGACAGGTACCCACCCCAGGGACGGCAAGCTTTCTTT.